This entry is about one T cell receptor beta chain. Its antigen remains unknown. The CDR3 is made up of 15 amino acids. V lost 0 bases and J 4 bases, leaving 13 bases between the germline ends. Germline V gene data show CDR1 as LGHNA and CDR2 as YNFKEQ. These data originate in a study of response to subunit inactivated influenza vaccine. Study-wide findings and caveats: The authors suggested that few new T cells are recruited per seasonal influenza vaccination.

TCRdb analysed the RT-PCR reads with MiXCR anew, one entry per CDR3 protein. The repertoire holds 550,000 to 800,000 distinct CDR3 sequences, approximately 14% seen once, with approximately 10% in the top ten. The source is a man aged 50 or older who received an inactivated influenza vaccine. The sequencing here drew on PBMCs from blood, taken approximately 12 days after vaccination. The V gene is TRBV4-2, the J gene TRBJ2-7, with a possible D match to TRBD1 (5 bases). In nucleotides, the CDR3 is TGTGCCAGCAGCCAAGATGGTGGGGCAGGGTACGAGCAGTACTTC. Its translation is CASSQDGGAGYEQYF.